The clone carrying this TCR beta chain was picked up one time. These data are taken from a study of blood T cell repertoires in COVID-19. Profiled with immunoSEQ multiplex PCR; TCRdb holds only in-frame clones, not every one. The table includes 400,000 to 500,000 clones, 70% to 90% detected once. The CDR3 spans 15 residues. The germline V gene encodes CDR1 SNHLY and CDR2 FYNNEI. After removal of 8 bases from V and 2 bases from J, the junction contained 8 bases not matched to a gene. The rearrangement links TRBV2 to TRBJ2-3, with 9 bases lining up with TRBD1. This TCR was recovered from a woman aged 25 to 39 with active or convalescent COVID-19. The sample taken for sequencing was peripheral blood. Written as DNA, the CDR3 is TGTGCCAGCGGGGGACAGGGCACTTCCACAGATACGCAGTATTTT. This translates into CASGGQGTSTDTQYF. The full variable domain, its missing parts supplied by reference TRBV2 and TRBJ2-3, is EPEVTQTPSHQVTQMGQEVILRCVPISNHLYFYWYRQILGQKVEFLVSFYNNEISEKSEIFDDQFSVERPDGSNFTLKIRSTKLEDSAMYFCASGGQGTSTDTQYFGPGTRLTVL.